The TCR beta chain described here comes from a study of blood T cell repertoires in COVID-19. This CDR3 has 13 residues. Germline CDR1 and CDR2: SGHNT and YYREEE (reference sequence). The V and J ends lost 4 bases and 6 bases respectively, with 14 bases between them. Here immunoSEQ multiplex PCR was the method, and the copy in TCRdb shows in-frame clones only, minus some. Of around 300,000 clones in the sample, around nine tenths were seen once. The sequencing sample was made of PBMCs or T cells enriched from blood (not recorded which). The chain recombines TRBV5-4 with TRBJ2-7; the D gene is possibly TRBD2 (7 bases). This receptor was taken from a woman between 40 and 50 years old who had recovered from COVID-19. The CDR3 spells CASSHRGGGEQYF. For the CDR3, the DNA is TGTGCCAGCAGCCATAGGGGGGGCGGCGAGCAGTACTTC.